The T cell receptor (beta chain) described here comes from a study of T cell repertoires in cytomegalovirus infection. Study as a whole: Newly reported HLA-C-restricted and thoroughly characterized HLA-B-restricted CMV epitopes were employed. Evidence of both CMV infection and a matching HLA type came from public TCR beta signatures.

The trim removed 7 bases at V and 1 base at J, leaving 9 bases unmatched. The CDR3 loop spans 15 amino acids. The table lists this clonotype with a few counts. The antigen is not known. TCRdb called the reads again in MiXCR, with one record for every CDR3 protein. The sample includes about 900,000 distinct CDR3 sequences, roughly 30% of them seen just once. J is TRBJ2-5 and V is TRBV12-3 or TRBV12-4; 7 positions agree with TRBD2. The specimen was cultured CD8+ T cells from PBMCs, collected from culture after CMV antigen stimulation. This receptor was obtained from a human donor in good health (CMV status not recorded). Some clones in this sample may be carry-over from other donors' samples. The CDR3 spells CASTPSGDPQETQYF. Here the CDR3 DNA reads TGTGCCAGCACTCCCAGCGGGGACCCCCAAGAGACCCAGTACTTC.